This T cell receptor beta chain stems from a study of blood T cell repertoires in COVID-19. Study context: The samples span acute and convalescent COVID-19 from the United States, Italy and Spain. In each case, the material was cDNA or gDNA derived from T cells, B-cell-depleted T cells, or PBMCs.

Individuals drawn from around 25 US areas were about 18 to 100 years old. Participants' own reports of clinical history determined their cohort assignment. Sequencing used immunoSEQ multiplex PCR; TCRdb keeps in-frame clones, though not all of them. The sample lists some 270,000 clones; 80% to 90% were seen once. This clonotype was sampled from a woman aged 25 to 39 with acute COVID-19. The source material was PBMCs or T cells enriched from blood (not recorded which).

The CDR3 here is CASSLVLAGATDTQYF. For the CDR3, the DNA is TGTGCCAGCAGCTTAGTTCTAGCGGGAGCCACAGATACGCAGTATTTT. V is TRBV11-2 and J is TRBJ2-3; 10 bases agree with TRBD2. The germline V gene has CDR1 SGHAT and CDR2 FQNNGV. This CDR3 region has 16 residues. V lost 1 base, J lost 2 bases, and 3 bases stayed unmatched.